This T cell receptor beta chain was observed in a study of T-cell reconstitution after alpha-beta-depleted transplantation in children. Library preparation (for TCRbeta) was performed with unique molecular identifiers. Via MiXCR, TCRdb re-called the PCR reads, giving one row per CDR3 protein. The sample lists roughly 500,000 distinct CDR3 sequences; about 30% were seen once. This clonotype appeared a few times. The input for sequencing was PBMCs from the stem cell graft donor, taken from the stem cell graft. The sequence derives from a human donor who donated a stem cell graft to a child with aplastic anemia.

The CDR3 loop is CASRGDGLNTGELFF. The CDR3 nucleotides are TGTGCCAGCAGGGGGGACGGGTTGAACACCGGGGAGCTGTTTTTT. This chain uses TRBV6-2 or TRBV6-3 with TRBJ2-2; D is possibly TRBD1 or TRBD2 (5 bases each). The V end was cut by 6 bases, the J end by 1 base, with 12 bases between. CDR3 length: 15 residues. The V gene's germline CDR1 is MNHEY and CDR2 SVGEGT.